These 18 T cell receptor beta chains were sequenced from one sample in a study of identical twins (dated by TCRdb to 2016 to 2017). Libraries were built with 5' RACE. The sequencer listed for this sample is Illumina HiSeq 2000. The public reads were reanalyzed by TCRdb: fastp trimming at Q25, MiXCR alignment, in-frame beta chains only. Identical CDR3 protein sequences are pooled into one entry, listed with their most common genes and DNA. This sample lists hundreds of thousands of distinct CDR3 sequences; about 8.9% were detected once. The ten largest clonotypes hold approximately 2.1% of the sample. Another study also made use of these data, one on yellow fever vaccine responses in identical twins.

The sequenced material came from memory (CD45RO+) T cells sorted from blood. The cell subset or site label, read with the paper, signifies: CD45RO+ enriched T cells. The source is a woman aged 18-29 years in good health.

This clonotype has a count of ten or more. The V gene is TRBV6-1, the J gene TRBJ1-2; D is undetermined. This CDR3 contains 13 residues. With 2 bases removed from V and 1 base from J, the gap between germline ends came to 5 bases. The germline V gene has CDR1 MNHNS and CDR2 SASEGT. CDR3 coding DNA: TGTGCCAGCAGTGAAAGGGATAACTATGGCTACACCTTC. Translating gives CASSERDNYGYTF.

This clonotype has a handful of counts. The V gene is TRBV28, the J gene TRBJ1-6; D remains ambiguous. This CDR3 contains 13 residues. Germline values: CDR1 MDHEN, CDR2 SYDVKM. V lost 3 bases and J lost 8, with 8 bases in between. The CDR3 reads CASSFQADSPLHF. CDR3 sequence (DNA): TGTGCCAGCAGTTTTCAGGCGGATTCACCCCTCCACTTT. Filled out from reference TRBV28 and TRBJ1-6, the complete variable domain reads DVKVTQSSRYLVKRTGEKVFLECVQDMDHENMFWYRQDPGLGLRLIYFSYDVKMKEKGDIPEGYSVSREKKERFSLILESASTNQTSMYLCASSFQADSPLHFGNGTRLTVT.

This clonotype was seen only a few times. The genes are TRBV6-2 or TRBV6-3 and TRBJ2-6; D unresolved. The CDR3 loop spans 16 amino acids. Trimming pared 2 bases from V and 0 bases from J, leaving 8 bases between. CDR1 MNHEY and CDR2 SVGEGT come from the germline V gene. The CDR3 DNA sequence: TGTGCCAGCAGTTACCGACCTAGCTCTGGGGCCAACGTCCTGACTTTC. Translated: CASSYRPSSGANVLTF.

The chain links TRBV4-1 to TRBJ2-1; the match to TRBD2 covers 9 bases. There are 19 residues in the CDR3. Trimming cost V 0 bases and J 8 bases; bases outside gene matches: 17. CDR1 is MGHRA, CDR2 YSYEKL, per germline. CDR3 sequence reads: CASSQEGVKGGTSRYEQFF. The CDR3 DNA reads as TGCGCCAGCAGCCAAGAAGGAGTCAAGGGAGGGACTAGCCGGTATGAGCAGTTCTTC.

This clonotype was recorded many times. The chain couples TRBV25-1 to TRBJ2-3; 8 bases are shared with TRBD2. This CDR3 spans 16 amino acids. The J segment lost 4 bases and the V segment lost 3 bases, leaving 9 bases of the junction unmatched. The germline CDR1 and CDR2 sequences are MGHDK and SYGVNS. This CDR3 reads CASSDGSSGRPDTQYF. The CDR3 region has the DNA TGTGCCAGCAGTGACGGGTCGAGCGGGAGACCAGATACGCAGTATTTT.

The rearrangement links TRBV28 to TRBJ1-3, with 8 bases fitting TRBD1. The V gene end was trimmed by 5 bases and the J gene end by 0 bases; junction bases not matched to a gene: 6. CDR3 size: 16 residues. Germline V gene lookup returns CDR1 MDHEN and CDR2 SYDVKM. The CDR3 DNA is TGTGCCAGCAGTCCCCGGACAGGGTACTCTGGAAACACCATATATTTT. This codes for CASSPRTGYSGNTIYF.

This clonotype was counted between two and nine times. The CDR3 is CASSSGLAGVGQYF. The CDR3 bases are TGTGCCAGCAGCTCGGGACTAGCGGGAGTCGGGCAGTACTTC. This chain uses TRBV9 with TRBJ2-7, with 14 bases that match TRBD2. This CDR3 spans 14 amino acids. Germline V CDR1 and CDR2: SGDLS, YYNGEE. With V trimmed by 4 bases and J by 9 bases, 6 bases remained unmatched.

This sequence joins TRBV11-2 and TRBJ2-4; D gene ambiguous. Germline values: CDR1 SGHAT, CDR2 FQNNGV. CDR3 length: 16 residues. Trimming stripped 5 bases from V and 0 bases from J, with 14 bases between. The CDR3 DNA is TGTGCCAGCAGCCCGATCGGAGAGCGAGCCAAAAACATTCAGTACTTC. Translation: CASSPIGERAKNIQYF.

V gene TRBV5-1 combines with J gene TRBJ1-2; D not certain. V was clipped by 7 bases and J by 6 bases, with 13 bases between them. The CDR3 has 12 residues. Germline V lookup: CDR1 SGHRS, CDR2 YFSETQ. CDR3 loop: CASGEGMNGYTF. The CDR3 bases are TGCGCCAGCGGAGAAGGCATGAATGGCTACACCTTC.

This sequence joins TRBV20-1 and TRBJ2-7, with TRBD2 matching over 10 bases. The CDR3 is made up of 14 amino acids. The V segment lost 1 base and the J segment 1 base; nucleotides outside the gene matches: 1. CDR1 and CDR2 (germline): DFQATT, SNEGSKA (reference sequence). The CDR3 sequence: CSARGSGRSYEQYF. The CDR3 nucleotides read TGCAGTGCTAGAGGTAGCGGGAGGTCCTACGAGCAGTACTTC.

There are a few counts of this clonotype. The CDR3 coding sequence is TGTGCCAGCAGCGTAGGGGCAGGGTCGGCTTTCTTT. This translates into CASSVGAGSAFF. The chain uses TRBV9 and TRBJ1-1; maybe TRBD1 (5 bases). Between the trimmed V and J ends, which lost 0 bases and 11 bases, there was a span of 11 bases. The CDR3 sequence is 12 residues long. The germline V gene has CDR1 SGDLS and CDR2 YYNGEE.

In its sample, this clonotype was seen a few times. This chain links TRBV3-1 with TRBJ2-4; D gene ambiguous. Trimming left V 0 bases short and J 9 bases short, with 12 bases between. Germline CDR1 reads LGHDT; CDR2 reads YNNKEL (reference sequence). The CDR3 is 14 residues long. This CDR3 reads CASSQERRLGIQYF. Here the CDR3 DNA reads TGTGCCAGCAGCCAAGAGCGACGATTGGGCATTCAGTACTTC. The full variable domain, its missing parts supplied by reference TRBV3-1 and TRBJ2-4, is DTAVSQTPKYLVTQMGNDKSIKCEQNLGHDTMYWYKQDSKKFLKIMFSYNNKELIINETVPNRFSPKSPDKAHLNLHINSLELGDSAVYFCASSQERRLGIQYFGAGTRLSVL.

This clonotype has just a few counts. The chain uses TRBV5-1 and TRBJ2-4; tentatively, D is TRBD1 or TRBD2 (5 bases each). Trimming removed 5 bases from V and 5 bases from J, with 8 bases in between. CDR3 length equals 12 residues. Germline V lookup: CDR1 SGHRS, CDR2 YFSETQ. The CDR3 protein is CASSGGENIQYF. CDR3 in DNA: TGCGCCAGCAGTGGGGGTGAAAACATTCAGTACTTC. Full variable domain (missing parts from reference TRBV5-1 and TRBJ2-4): KAGVTQTPRYLIKTRGQQVTLSCSPISGHRSVSWYQQTPGQGLQFLFEYFSETQRNKGNFPGRFSGRQFSNSRSEMNVSTLELGDSALYLCASSGGENIQYFGAGTRLSVL.

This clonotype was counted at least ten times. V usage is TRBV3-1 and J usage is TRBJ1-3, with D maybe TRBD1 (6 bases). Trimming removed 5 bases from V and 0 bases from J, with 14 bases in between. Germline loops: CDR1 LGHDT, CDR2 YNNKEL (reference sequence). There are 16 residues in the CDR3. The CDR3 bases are TGTGCCAGCAGCTCGGACAGCGGGACCTCTGGAAACACCATATATTTT. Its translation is CASSSDSGTSGNTIYF.

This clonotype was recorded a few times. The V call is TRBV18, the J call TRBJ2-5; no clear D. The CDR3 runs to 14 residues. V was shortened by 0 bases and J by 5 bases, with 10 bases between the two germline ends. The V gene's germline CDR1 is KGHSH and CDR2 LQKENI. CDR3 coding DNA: TGTGCCAGCTCACCACCCGCAGGTGGGGAGACCCAGTACTTC. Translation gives CASSPPAGGETQYF.

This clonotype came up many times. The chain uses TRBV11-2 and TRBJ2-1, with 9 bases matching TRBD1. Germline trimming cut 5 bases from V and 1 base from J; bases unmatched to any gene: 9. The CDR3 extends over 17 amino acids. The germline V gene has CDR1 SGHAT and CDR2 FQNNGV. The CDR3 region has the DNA TGTGCCAGCAGCCTAAGAACTGGGACAGGGTCCTACAATGAGCAGTTCTTC. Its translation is CASSLRTGTGSYNEQFF. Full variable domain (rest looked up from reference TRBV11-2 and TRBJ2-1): EAGVAQSPRYKIIEKRQSVAFWCNPISGHATLYWYQQILGQGPKLLIQFQNNGVVDDSQLPKDRFSAERLKGVDSTLKIQPAKLEDSAVYLCASSLRTGTGSYNEQFFGPGTRLTVL.

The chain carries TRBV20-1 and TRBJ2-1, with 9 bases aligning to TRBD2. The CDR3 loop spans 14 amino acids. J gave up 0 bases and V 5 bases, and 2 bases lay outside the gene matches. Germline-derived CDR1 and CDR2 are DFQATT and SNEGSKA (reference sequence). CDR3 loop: CSAAGGSSYNEQFF. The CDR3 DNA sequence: TGCAGTGCTGCGGGGGGGAGCTCCTACAATGAGCAGTTCTTC.

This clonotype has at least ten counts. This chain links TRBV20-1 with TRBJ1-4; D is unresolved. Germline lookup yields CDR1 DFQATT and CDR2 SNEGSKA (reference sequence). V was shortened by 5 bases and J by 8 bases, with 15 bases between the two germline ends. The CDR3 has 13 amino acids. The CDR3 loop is CSAFLDNEEKLFF. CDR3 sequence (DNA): TGCAGTGCTTTTTTGGATAATGAGGAAAAACTGTTTTTT.